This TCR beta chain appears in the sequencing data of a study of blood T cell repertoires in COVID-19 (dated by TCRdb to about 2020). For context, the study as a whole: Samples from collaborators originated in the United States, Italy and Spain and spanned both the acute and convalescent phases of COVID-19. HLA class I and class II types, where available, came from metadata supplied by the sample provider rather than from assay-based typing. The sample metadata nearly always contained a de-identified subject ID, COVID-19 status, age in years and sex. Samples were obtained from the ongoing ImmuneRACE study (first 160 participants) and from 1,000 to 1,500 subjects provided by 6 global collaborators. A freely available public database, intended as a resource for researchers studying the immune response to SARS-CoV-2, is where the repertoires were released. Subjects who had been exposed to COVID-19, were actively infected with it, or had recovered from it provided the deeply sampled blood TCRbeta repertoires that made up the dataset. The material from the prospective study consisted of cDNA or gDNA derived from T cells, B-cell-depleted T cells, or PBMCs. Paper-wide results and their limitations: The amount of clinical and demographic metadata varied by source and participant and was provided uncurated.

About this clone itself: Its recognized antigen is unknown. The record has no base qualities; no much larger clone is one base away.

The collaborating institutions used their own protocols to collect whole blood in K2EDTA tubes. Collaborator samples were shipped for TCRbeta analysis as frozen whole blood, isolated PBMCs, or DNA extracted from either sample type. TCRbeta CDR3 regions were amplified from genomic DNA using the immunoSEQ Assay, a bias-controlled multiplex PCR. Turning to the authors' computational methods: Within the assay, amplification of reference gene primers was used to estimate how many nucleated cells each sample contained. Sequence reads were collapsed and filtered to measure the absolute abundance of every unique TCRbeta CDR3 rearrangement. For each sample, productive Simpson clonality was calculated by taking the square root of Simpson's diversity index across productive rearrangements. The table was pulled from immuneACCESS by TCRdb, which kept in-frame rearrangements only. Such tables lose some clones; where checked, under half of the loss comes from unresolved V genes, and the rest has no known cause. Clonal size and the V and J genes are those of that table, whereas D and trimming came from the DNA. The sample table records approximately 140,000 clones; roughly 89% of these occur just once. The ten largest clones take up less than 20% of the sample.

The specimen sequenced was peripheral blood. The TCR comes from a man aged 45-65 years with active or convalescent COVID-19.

At the DNA level, the sequence is TGTGCCAGCAGCTCCAGGGGGACGCCCCAGCATTTT. The translation is CASSSRGTPQHF. The chain is assembled from TRBV7-8 and TRBJ1-5; TRBD1 fits 7 bases in the junction. Trimmed from V: 4 bases; trimmed from J: 9 bases; junction bases lacking a gene match: 3. The CDR3 runs 12 amino acids, cysteine and phenylalanine included. Just CDR3 DNA is preserved here, 36 bases in frame from base 1. From a lookup of the germline V gene, CDR1 and CDR2 are SGHVS and FQNEAQ.